These 9 T cell receptor beta chains were all obtained from the same sample, sequenced in a study of blood T cell repertoires in COVID-19. Clones were read by immunoSEQ multiplex PCR, and TCRdb kept only the in-frame ones, dropping some. The top ten hold 5% to 7% of the sample, which has about 200,000 clones, roughly 88% seen once. Sequenced material: PBMCs or T cells enriched from blood (not recorded which). These receptors were obtained from a man aged 35 to 55 with acute COVID-19.

This clone was recorded only once. The chain has TRBV11-2 and TRBJ2-1; D not resolved. The germline V and J ends were trimmed by 0 bases and 5 bases, with 5 bases remaining between them. Germline V gene data show CDR1 as SGHAT and CDR2 as FQNNGV. The CDR3 runs 13 residues. The CDR3 loop reads CASSLDRNNEQFF. CDR3 nucleotide sequence: TGTGCCAGCAGCTTAGACAGAAACAATGAGCAGTTCTTC.

The gene calls are TRBV19 and TRBJ1-2; 9 bases agree with TRBD1. V lost 3 bases to trimming and J lost 4 bases; unmatched junction nucleotides: 3. The CDR3 contains 14 residues. The germline V gene has CDR1 LNHDA and CDR2 SQIVND (reference sequence). The CDR3 bases are TGTGCCAGTAGTATTGGGACAGGGATCTATGGCTACACCTTC. It yields the protein CASSIGTGIYGYTF.

This clone was seen once. This CDR3 is CATSDSSTPRYLNTGELFF. For the CDR3, the DNA is TGTGCCACCAGTGATTCTTCGACACCACGCTACTTGAACACCGGGGAGCTGTTTTTT. V gene TRBV24-1 combines with J gene TRBJ2-2, with D unresolved. The CDR3 is 19 amino acids. CDR1 and CDR2 from the germline V gene are KGHDR and SFDVKD. The V and J ends lost 2 bases and 1 base respectively, with 19 bases between them.

V is TRBV28 and J is TRBJ2-3; 9 bases match TRBD2. The CDR3 has 17 amino acids. Germline CDR1 and CDR2: MDHEN and SYDVKM. With 2 bases clipped from V and 2 bases from J, the junction kept 8 bases outside the gene matches. In nucleotides, the CDR3 is TGTGCCAGCAGTTTACTCCCTAGCGGGATTAACACAGATACGCAGTATTTT. Encoded protein: CASSLLPSGINTDTQYF.

This sequence joins TRBV6-5 and TRBJ1-1; no firm D call. Germline CDR1 and CDR2: MNHEY and SVGAGI. Between the trimmed V and J ends, which lost 5 bases and 0 bases, there was a span of 13 bases. The CDR3 sequence is 15 residues long. DNA for the CDR3: TGTGCCAGCAGTCCTCCAGGAGGCATGAACACTGAAGCTTTCTTT. Its translation: CASSPPGGMNTEAFF.

This chain joins TRBV5-3 and TRBJ2-1, with 8 bases matching TRBD2. TRBV5-3 is an ORF for which the function is uncertain. This CDR3 has 24 amino acids. The junction had 26 bases not matched to a gene; V was cut back by 0 bases and J by 0 bases. CDR3 residues: CARSLDRYGTPGRAGRASYNEQFF. The CDR3 bases are TGTGCCAGAAGCTTGGATCGATACGGGACCCCGGGGAGAGCCGGGAGGGCCTCCTACAATGAGCAGTTCTTC.

The V call is TRBV27, the J call TRBJ1-5; the D is unclear. CDR1 is MNHEY and CDR2 is SMNVEV in the germline V gene (reference sequence). Trimming left V 4 bases short and J 1 base short, with 8 bases between. The CDR3 totals 14 residues. The CDR3 region is CASSSGWSNQPQHF. The CDR3, as DNA: TGTGCCAGCAGTTCGGGTTGGAGCAATCAGCCCCAGCATTTT.

The gene calls are TRBV4-2 and TRBJ2-2, with 7 positions matching TRBD2. There are 14 residues in the CDR3. Germline V gene data show CDR1 as LGHNA and CDR2 as YNFKEQ. Unmatched junction bases numbered 5, after V lost 6 bases and J lost 4 bases. CDR3 amino acids: CASRGGLSTGELFF. CDR3 bases: TGTGCCAGCAGGGGGGGACTATCCACCGGGGAGCTGTTTTTT.

This clone has just one count. The chain joins TRBV28 to TRBJ1-1, with D uncertain. Germline CDR1 is MDHEN and CDR2 is SYDVKM. V dropped 5 bases and J dropped 0 bases, with 16 bases sitting between them. The CDR3 loop spans 16 amino acids. CDR3 sequence reads: CASSPAGVFMNTEAFF. The CDR3 region has the DNA TGTGCCAGCAGTCCCGCCGGGGTTTTCATGAACACTGAAGCTTTCTTT. Together with reference TRBV28 and TRBJ1-1, the CDR3 gives the full variable domain: DVKVTQSSRYLVKRTGEKVFLECVQDMDHENMFWYRQDPGLGLRLIYFSYDVKMKEKGDIPEGYSVSREKKERFSLILESASTNQTSMYLCASSPAGVFMNTEAFFGQGTRLTVV.